The TCR beta chain under discussion was sequenced for a study of blood T cells in healthy people across ages. Background on the study: About one barcoded TCR beta cDNA was captured per two T cells. The study, taken as a whole, reports: The donors' CMV status was not determined, possibly confounding changes in expanded clonotypes.

V shed 6 bases and J shed 2 bases, with 10 bases lying between them. The CDR3 runs to 13 residues. Germline CDR1 reads MDHEN; CDR2 reads SYDVKM. A sample-barcoded 5' primer and a J-beta primer mix were used in a second PCR of roughly 7 to 11 cycles. Using its own MiXCR run on the 5' RACE reads, TCRdb lists one record per CDR3 protein. This sample has approximately 880,000 distinct CDR3 sequences, with under 50% found just once. About this clonotype itself: No antigen is known for it.

Sequences were obtained from blood. V and J are TRBV28 and TRBJ1-2; the D is unclear. This clonotype was obtained from a man aged 30 to 45 in good health. The chain's CDR3 is CASRRPPNYGYTF. CDR3 DNA sequence: TGTGCCAGCAGAAGGCCCCCAAACTATGGCTACACCTTC.